These 21 T cell receptor beta chains originate from one sample sequenced in a study of T cell responses to AZD1222 COVID-19 vaccine (TCRdb year 2021). The sample's time point label, decoded: baseline before first vaccination. The receptor library was made with the immunoSEQ multiplex PCR assay. What TCRdb holds here is the immuneACCESS table cut down to in-frame rearrangements. Part of the clones is not present; checked against another copy, under half of the missing clones reflect an unresolved V gene, and the others are unexplained. This sample comprises roughly 120,000 clones, roughly 88% of them detected only once. Approximately 1.7% of the sample rests with the top ten. Sequenced material: peripheral blood, taken on day 0 of AZD1222 vaccination. Receptor source: an adult in good health.

This chain uses TRBV2 with TRBJ2-1; TRBD2 matches at 13 bases. This CDR3 region has 15 residues. Per the germline V gene, CDR1 is SNHLY and CDR2 is FYNNEI. J lost 6 bases, V lost 7 bases, and 6 bases had no gene match. The CDR3 region is CASKTGTSGTNEQFF. The CDR3 DNA reads as TGTGCCAGCAAAACCGGGACTAGCGGGACCAATGAGCAGTTCTTC.

As concerns this clone: At the DNA level, this CDR3 is encoded by other sequences in the same sample as well. V and J are TRBV6-5 and TRBJ1-5; no definite D call. Trimming cost V 0 bases and J 0 bases, with 6 bases left between them. The CDR3 runs to 15 residues. The germline CDR1 and CDR2 sequences are MNHEY and SVGAGI. The CDR3 DNA follows: TGTGCCAGCAGTTACTCCGGGAATAGCAATCAGCCCCAGCATTTT. Amino acids: CASSYSGNSNQPQHF.

V gene TRBV29-1 combines with J gene TRBJ2-3; TRBD2 is a possible D gene (5 bases). Germline assignment: CDR1 SQVTM and CDR2 ANQGSEA. CDR3 size: 14 residues. V was pared by 6 bases and J by 6 bases, with 19 bases between. CDR3 sequence reads: CSVLRLAPADTQYF. The DNA for the CDR3 is TGCAGCGTCCTCAGGCTAGCACCCGCGGATACGCAGTATTTT.

The J gene is TRBJ2-7, the V gene TRBV5-5, with D tentatively TRBD1 (5 bases). V lost 4 bases to trimming and J lost 1 base, with 12 bases between them. Germline V gene lookup returns CDR1 SGHKS and CDR2 YYEKEE (reference sequence). The CDR3 is 14 residues long. This chain's CDR3 is CASSHQDKSYEQYF. CDR3 DNA sequence: TGTGCCAGCAGCCATCAGGACAAGTCCTACGAGCAGTACTTC.

This clone was seen only a few times. The rearrangement links TRBV3-1 (or the pseudogene TRBV3-2) to TRBJ2-5; a weak D match, TRBD2 (5 bases). Germline V gene lookup returns CDR1 LGHDT and CDR2 YNNKEL (reference sequence). This CDR3 has 15 amino acids. The V end lost 3 bases, the J end lost 0 bases, and 11 bases lay between the germline ends. The CDR3 coding sequence is TGTGCCAGCAGCCATGGGATCGGGGACCAAGAGACCCAGTACTTC. Translated: CASSHGIGDQETQYF.

This clone was counted between two and nine times. The chain joins TRBV2 to TRBJ2-1; D call uncertain. This CDR3 comprises 14 residues. Between the trimmed V and J ends, which lost 4 bases and 5 bases, there was a span of 12 bases. CDR1 is SNHLY and CDR2 is FYNNEI in the germline V gene. CDR3 nucleotides: TGTGCCAGCAGTGCCCCGGAAAGGCACAATGAGCAGTTCTTC. Translated, it gives CASSAPERHNEQFF.

This rearrangement joins TRBV5-4 to TRBJ2-4; D is undetermined. The CDR3 is 14 amino acids. The V end was cut by 2 bases, the J end by 0 bases, with 6 bases between. Germline V CDR1 and CDR2: SGHNT, YYREEE (reference sequence). The DNA of the CDR3 is TGTGCCAGCAGCTTCGATGGAGCCAAAAACATTCAGTACTTC. This gives the protein CASSFDGAKNIQYF.

The V and J genes are TRBV5-6 and TRBJ1-4, with D unresolved. The CDR3 is 14 residues long. The germline V and J ends were trimmed by 1 base and 4 bases, with 8 bases remaining between them. CDR1 is SGHDT, CDR2 YYEEEE, per germline. The DNA for the CDR3 is TGTGCCAGCAGCTTGTTTCAGTTTAATGAAAAACTGTTTTTT. It is translated as CASSLFQFNEKLFF.

The V gene is TRBV5-1, the J gene TRBJ2-3, with 8 bases aligning to TRBD2. Germline assignment: CDR1 SGHRS and CDR2 YFSETQ. CDR3 length: 14 residues. The V and J ends lost 4 bases and 3 bases, in that order; junction bases with no gene match: 4. The CDR3 nucleotides read TGCGCCAGCAGCCAAAGCGGGGGAACAGATACGCAGTATTTT. Encoded protein: CASSQSGGTDTQYF.

Written as DNA, the CDR3 is TGTGCCTGGAGTGGCTGGACAGGCTTGAGAGATACGCAGTATTTT. As protein: CAWSGWTGLRDTQYF. The chain joins TRBV30 to TRBJ2-3, with TRBD1 matching over 7 bases. CDR1 is GTSNPN, CDR2 SVGIG, per germline (reference sequence). Trimming removed 1 base from V and 5 bases from J; junction bases left unmatched: 9. The CDR3 has 15 residues.

The chain employs TRBV30 and TRBJ1-5, with D tentatively TRBD1 (6 bases). The length of the CDR3 is 13 residues. Trimming removed 3 bases at V and 11 bases at J, with 17 bases between. Germline loops: CDR1 GTSNPN, CDR2 SVGIG (reference sequence). The DNA for the CDR3 is TGTGCCTGGAGCGGACAGAGCTCTCGAGCCCAGCATTTT. Translated, it gives CAWSGQSSRAQHF.

V and J are TRBV10-1 and TRBJ2-1; D might be TRBD2 (7 bases). This CDR3 is built from 14 residues. V dropped 4 bases and J dropped 2 bases, with 9 bases sitting between them. Per germline, CDR1 WNHNN and CDR2 SYGVQD (reference sequence). The CDR3, as DNA: TGCGCCAGCAGTGCGGGGGGCGCCTACAATGAGCAGTTCTTC. This sequence encodes CASSAGGAYNEQFF.

This clone was recorded once. The rearrangement links TRBV4-1 to TRBJ2-7, with TRBD1 matching 9 bases. V trimming: 4 bases; J trimming: 2 bases; junction bases outside the gene matches: 9. CDR1 and CDR2 (germline): MGHRA, YSYEKL. The CDR3 is 16 amino acids. CDR3 nucleotide sequence: TGCGCCAGCAGCCCAAGAATGTGGGACAGGGCCTACGAGCAGTACTTC. Translation gives CASSPRMWDRAYEQYF.

The rearrangement links TRBV11-2 to TRBJ2-1; unclear D gene. Trimming shortened V by 3 bases and J by 4 bases, and 10 bases separated the two germline ends. Germline V gives CDR1 SGHAT, CDR2 FQNNGV. The CDR3 contains 14 residues. The CDR3 nucleotides read TGTGCCAGCAGCTTTCCAGGATCGTACAATGAGCAGTTCTTC. It specifies CASSFPGSYNEQFF. The complete variable domain, with remaining parts taken from reference TRBV11-2 and TRBJ2-1, reads EAGVAQSPRYKIIEKRQSVAFWCNPISGHATLYWYQQILGQGPKLLIQFQNNGVVDDSQLPKDRFSAERLKGVDSTLKIQPAKLEDSAVYLCASSFPGSYNEQFFGPGTRLTVL.

The rearrangement joins TRBV19 to TRBJ1-1, with D hard to call. This CDR3 is built from 14 residues. The V end was cut by 10 bases, the J end by 1 base, with 16 bases between. Germline values: CDR1 LNHDA, CDR2 SQIVND (reference sequence). In DNA, the CDR3 is TGTGCCACCAACTCCGCCGGGAGGAACACTGAAGCTTTCTTT. This encodes CATNSAGRNTEAFF.

The chain recombines TRBV6-2 or TRBV6-3 with TRBJ2-7; the D gene is possibly TRBD1 (5 bases). Germline CDR1 and CDR2: MNHEY and SVGEGT. The CDR3 loop spans 16 amino acids. V was cut by 4 bases and J by 0 bases, with 16 bases left in between. The CDR3 region is CASSSLLRTSSYEQYF. In nucleotides, the CDR3 is TGTGCCAGCAGTTCCTTACTCAGGACAAGCTCCTACGAGCAGTACTTC.

The gene calls are TRBV2 and TRBJ2-5, with D maybe TRBD2 (5 bases). This CDR3 is 13 amino acids long. The V gene lost 1 base and the J gene lost 5 bases, with 8 bases spanning the gap. The germline CDR1 and CDR2 sequences are SNHLY and FYNNEI. As DNA, the CDR3 is TGTGCCAGCAGTGAAGGGGCTAGCGAGACCCAGTACTTC. The encoded protein is CASSEGASETQYF.

V is TRBV12-3 or TRBV12-4 and J is TRBJ1-2; D call uncertain. Trimming took off 4 bases at V and 1 base at J, with 7 bases between the two ends. This CDR3 is built from 13 residues. CDR3 amino acids: CASSYGYNYGYTF. CDR3 nucleotide sequence: TGTGCCAGCAGTTATGGCTATAACTATGGCTACACCTTC.

This clone was found once. The chain joins TRBV19 to TRBJ2-1; D not certain. The V end was cut by 4 bases, the J end by 0 bases, with 7 bases between. The CDR3 covers 14 residues. Germline V lookup: CDR1 LNHDA, CDR2 SQIVND (reference sequence). The CDR3 protein is CASSRLGSYNEQFF. In nucleotides, the CDR3 is TGTGCCAGTAGTAGGTTAGGCTCCTACAATGAGCAGTTCTTC.

In this sample, this clone turned up many times. The rearrangement uses TRBV12-3 or TRBV12-4 and TRBJ1-2, with D uncertain. CDR3 length: 12 amino acids. Deletions cut 2 bases from V and 6 bases from J, with 7 bases between. The CDR3 reads CASSLTVNGYTF. CDR3 sequence (DNA): TGTGCCAGCAGTTTAACCGTTAATGGCTACACCTTC.

V usage is TRBV5-1 and J usage is TRBJ2-7; D is undetermined. The CDR3 has 14 amino acids. CDR1 SGHRS and CDR2 YFSETQ come from the germline V gene. V was cut by 4 bases and J by 7 bases, with 18 bases left in between. For the CDR3, the DNA is TGCGCCAGCAGCCTCACTGTGGGGTTGAGAGAGCAGTACTTC. Protein sequence: CASSLTVGLREQYF.